Below are 24 T cell receptor beta chains sequenced from a single sample in a study of PD-L1 blockade in urothelial cancer. Method: immunoSEQ multiplex PCR; TCRdb's copy keeps in-frame clones and lacks some. This repertoire shows 130,000 or so clones, less than 85% found once; its top ten account for roughly 2.9%. Time point: pretreatment peripheral blood. Specimen: PBMCs, collected around atezolizumab (anti-PD-L1) treatment. These receptors were obtained from a man in his forties or fifties with urothelial cancer.

The J gene is TRBJ2-2, the V gene TRBV7-3; TRBD1 is a possible D gene (6 bases). Germline V gene lookup returns CDR1 SGHTA and CDR2 FQGTGA. The CDR3 runs to 13 residues. With 4 bases removed from V and 6 bases from J, the gap between germline ends came to 9 bases. The CDR3 is CASSSDSAGELFF. CDR3 sequence (DNA): TGTGCCAGCAGCTCGGACAGCGCCGGGGAGCTGTTTTTT.

Turning to this clone: This sample also contains other DNA sequences that code for the same CDR3. V and J are TRBV7-9 and TRBJ1-3, with D uncertain. The germline gives CDR1 SEHNR, CDR2 FQNEAQ (reference sequence). The CDR3 has 16 residues. V shed 0 bases and J shed 0 bases, with 9 bases lying between them. The CDR3 DNA follows: TGTGCCAGCAGCTTAGCACAGCCTGGCTCTGGAAACACCATATATTTT. Translation gives CASSLAQPGSGNTIYF.

The chain carries TRBV20-1 and TRBJ1-1; D unclear. The CDR3 loop spans 10 amino acids. The germline V gene encodes CDR1 DFQATT and CDR2 SNEGSKA (reference sequence). Trimming stripped 3 bases from V and 8 bases from J, with 7 bases between. Written as DNA, the CDR3 is TGCAGTGCTAGGTCCGGGGAAGCTTTCTTT. Its translation: CSARSGEAFF.

This sequence joins TRBV20-1 and TRBJ2-7; TRBD2 matches 7 bases. J was trimmed by 3 bases and V by 4 bases; bases with no gene match: 0. The CDR3 runs to 11 residues. Germline V gene lookup returns CDR1 DFQATT and CDR2 SNEGSKA (reference sequence). CDR3 protein: CSATSGYEQYF. The CDR3 coding sequence is TGCAGTGCTACTAGCGGCTACGAGCAGTACTTC.

The chain employs TRBV11-3 and TRBJ2-7; no reliable D call. Per the germline V gene, CDR1 is SGHNT and CDR2 is YENEEA. This CDR3 is built from 15 residues. V was trimmed by 0 bases and J by 1 base, leaving 10 bases between them. The CDR3 sequence is CASSLDYSSSYEQYF. CDR3 sequence (DNA): TGTGCCAGCAGCTTAGATTACTCAAGTTCCTACGAGCAGTACTTC. Drawing the rest from reference TRBV11-3 and TRBJ2-7, the complete variable domain is EAGVVQSPRYKIIEKKQPVAFWCNPISGHNTLYWYLQNLGQGPELLIRYENEEAVDDSQLPKDRFSAERLKGVDSTLKIQPAELGDSAVYLCASSLDYSSSYEQYFGPGTRLTVT.

The rearrangement uses TRBV5-1 and TRBJ2-2; a possible D gene is TRBD1 (6 bases). The V end lost 4 bases, the J end lost 2 bases, and 15 bases lay between the germline ends. The CDR3 runs to 16 residues. Per germline, CDR1 SGHRS and CDR2 YFSETQ. Here the CDR3 DNA reads TGCGCCAGCAGCCGCGTGGACAGCGTAAACACCGGGGAGCTGTTTTTT. Its translation is CASSRVDSVNTGELFF.

The V gene is TRBV9, the J gene TRBJ2-1; 10 bases are a match to TRBD2. Germline V gene data show CDR1 as SGDLS and CDR2 as YYNGEE. The V segment lost 4 bases and the J segment 8 bases; nucleotides outside the gene matches: 12. The CDR3 spans 16 residues. CDR3 in amino acids: CASSPIVAGGIYEQFF. The CDR3, as DNA: TGTGCCAGCAGCCCTATAGTAGCGGGAGGAATCTATGAGCAGTTCTTC. Full variable domain (missing parts from reference TRBV9 and TRBJ2-1): DSGVTQTPKHLITATGQRVTLRCSPRSGDLSVYWYQQSLDQGLQFLIQYYNGEERAKGNILERFSAQQFPDLHSELNLSSLELGDSALYFCASSPIVAGGIYEQFFGPGTRLTVL.

V gene TRBV2 combines with J gene TRBJ2-3; D perhaps matches TRBD2 (5 bases). CDR1 SNHLY and CDR2 FYNNEI come from the germline V gene. This CDR3 contains 14 residues. Trimming removed 6 bases from V and 0 bases from J, with 10 bases in between. CDR3 sequence: CASSERFSTDTQYF. The DNA of the CDR3 is TGTGCCAGCAGCGAGCGGTTTAGCACAGATACGCAGTATTTT.

V usage is TRBV5-1 and J usage is TRBJ1-3; 9 bases match TRBD1. J gave up 5 bases and V 0 bases, and 0 bases lay outside the gene matches. CDR3 size: 14 residues. CDR1 is SGHRS, CDR2 YFSETQ, per germline. The CDR3 nucleotides read TGCGCCAGCAGCTTGGACAGGGGGCGAAACACCATATATTTT. It is translated as CASSLDRGRNTIYF.

V is TRBV5-6 and J is TRBJ2-2, with 7 bases identical to TRBD1. The CDR3 is 16 amino acids. J gave up 4 bases and V 4 bases, and 10 bases lay outside the gene matches. Germline values: CDR1 SGHDT, CDR2 YYEEEE. CDR3 sequence: CASSKGQNRRTGELFF. CDR3 DNA sequence: TGTGCCAGCAGCAAGGGACAGAACAGACGCACCGGGGAGCTGTTTTTT.

The chain carries TRBV6-1 and TRBJ2-4; 14 nucleotides line up with TRBD2. With 4 bases clipped from V and 1 base from J, the junction kept 3 bases outside the gene matches. This CDR3 spans 17 amino acids. Per the germline V gene, CDR1 is MNHNS and CDR2 is SASEGT. This CDR3 reads CASSGLAGGRAKNIQYF. CDR3 nucleotides: TGTGCCAGCAGTGGACTAGCGGGAGGGCGGGCCAAAAACATTCAGTACTTC.

V is TRBV28 and J is TRBJ2-1; 14 nucleotides agree with TRBD2. Germline trimming cut 4 bases from V and 8 bases from J; bases unmatched to any gene: 7. Germline V gives CDR1 MDHEN, CDR2 SYDVKM. The CDR3 contains 16 residues. The DNA of the CDR3 is TGTGCCAGCAGTTCCCGACTAGCGGGAGGGAAGGATGAGCAGTTCTTC. Translating gives CASSSRLAGGKDEQFF. The full variable domain, rest sourced from reference TRBV28 and TRBJ2-1, is DVKVTQSSRYLVKRTGEKVFLECVQDMDHENMFWYRQDPGLGLRLIYFSYDVKMKEKGDIPEGYSVSREKKERFSLILESASTNQTSMYLCASSSRLAGGKDEQFFGPGTRLTVL.

V is TRBV5-1 and J is TRBJ2-1; tentative D call: TRBD2 (6 bases). Looked up from germline, CDR1 is SGHRS and CDR2 is YFSETQ. The CDR3 runs 13 residues. V gave up 4 bases and J gave up 8 bases, with 13 bases separating them. The CDR3 loop is CASSHAGYDEQFF. CDR3 bases: TGCGCCAGCAGCCACGCGGGGTACGATGAGCAGTTCTTC.

In this sample, this clone turned up once. The chain carries TRBV9 and TRBJ1-1; the D gene is possibly TRBD1 (5 bases). The V gene's germline CDR1 is SGDLS and CDR2 YYNGEE. Trimming took off 0 bases at V and 7 bases at J, with 16 bases between the two ends. There are 15 residues in the CDR3. This CDR3 is CASSVAGAAKGEAFF. For the CDR3, the DNA is TGTGCCAGCAGCGTAGCTGGGGCCGCTAAAGGTGAAGCTTTCTTT.

V gene TRBV7-9 combines with J gene TRBJ2-7, with 7 bases fitting TRBD2. Per the germline V gene, CDR1 is SEHNR and CDR2 is FQNEAQ (reference sequence). The CDR3 runs 14 residues. After removal of 4 bases from V and 4 bases from J, the junction contained 7 bases not matched to a gene. The CDR3 reads CASSSDGGGYEQYF. The CDR3 DNA reads as TGTGCCAGCAGCTCAGATGGGGGGGGGTACGAGCAGTACTTC.

This chain connects TRBV5-1 to TRBJ2-2; TRBD2 is a possible D gene (6 bases). The CDR3 has 15 amino acids. Germline lookup yields CDR1 SGHRS and CDR2 YFSETQ. Trimming stripped 0 bases from V and 1 base from J, with 7 bases between. The CDR3 DNA reads as TGCGCCAGCAGCTTGGCGGGAGTGAACACCGGGGAGCTGTTTTTT. Translating it yields CASSLAGVNTGELFF.

DNA of the CDR3: TGTGCCAGCAGCGGCCCTAGGGGACTGAACACCGGGGAGCTGTTTTTT. Its protein is CASSGPRGLNTGELFF. V is TRBV11-2 and J is TRBJ2-2; maybe TRBD2 (6 bases). CDR1 is SGHAT, CDR2 FQNNGV, per germline. The CDR3 length is 16 residues. V gave up 5 bases and J gave up 1 base, with 14 bases separating them.

A few counts support this clone. This chain joins TRBV7-9 and TRBJ1-2; 7 bases are a match to TRBD1. V was pared by 5 bases and J by 5 bases, with 11 bases of the junction left unmatched. The CDR3 contains 15 residues. From germline, CDR1 is SEHNR and CDR2 FQNEAQ (reference sequence). This CDR3 reads CASSPPAGQMYGYTF. As DNA, the CDR3 is TGTGCCAGCAGCCCGCCCGCGGGACAGATGTATGGCTACACCTTC.

The J gene is TRBJ2-7, the V gene TRBV9; 8 bases align to TRBD1. V was clipped by 3 bases and J by 2 bases; unmatched bases: 1. The CDR3 totals 13 residues. In germline, CDR1 is SGDLS, CDR2 YYNGEE. CDR3 region: CASSAQGAYEQYF. CDR3 coding DNA: TGTGCCAGCAGCGCACAGGGGGCCTACGAGCAGTACTTC.

The rearrangement joins TRBV11-2 to TRBJ2-3; 9 positions match TRBD1. The CDR3 has 16 residues. The V gene end was trimmed by 5 bases and the J gene end by 3 bases; junction bases not matched to a gene: 9. CDR1 and CDR2 from the germline V gene are SGHAT and FQNNGV. CDR3 loop: CASSRGQGYETDTQYF. CDR3 nucleotide sequence: TGTGCCAGCAGCCGCGGACAGGGGTATGAGACAGATACGCAGTATTTT.

V is TRBV4-1 and J is TRBJ2-7, with 10 positions matching TRBD1. Germline V gene sequence: CDR1 MGHRA, CDR2 YSYEKL. CDR3 length equals 17 residues. Germline trimming cut 1 base from V and 1 base from J; bases unmatched to any gene: 7. The CDR3 coding sequence is TGCGCCAGCAGCCAAGGCCCCGGGACAGGGGTATCCTACGAGCAGTACTTC. This gives the protein CASSQGPGTGVSYEQYF.

This chain links TRBV19 with TRBJ2-3, with a tentative D call TRBD2 (6 bases). Trimming shortened V by 3 bases and J by 2 bases, and 15 bases separated the two germline ends. Germline loops: CDR1 LNHDA, CDR2 SQIVND (reference sequence). The CDR3 covers 16 residues. Here the CDR3 DNA reads TGTGCCAGTAGTATCGGGAGAAACGTGTACACAGATACGCAGTATTTT. It codes for CASSIGRNVYTDTQYF.

This clone was detected a few times. This chain connects TRBV4-2 to TRBJ2-4, with 13 bases aligning to TRBD2. V lost 0 bases to trimming and J lost 12 bases; unmatched junction nucleotides: 2. CDR1 is LGHNA, CDR2 YNFKEQ, per germline. The CDR3 sequence is 14 residues long. The chain's CDR3 is CASSQDRLAGGQYF. The DNA for the CDR3 is TGTGCCAGCAGCCAAGACCGACTAGCGGGAGGTCAGTACTTC.

CDR3 sequence reads: CASSQPRTGRLEKLFF. The DNA for the CDR3 is TGTGCCAGCAGCCAACCGCGGACAGGGAGACTTGAAAAACTGTTTTTT. The J gene is TRBJ1-4, the V gene TRBV14; TRBD1 matches at 8 bases. Trimming at V came to 2 bases and at J to 7 bases, leaving 9 bases not matched to a gene. The CDR3 totals 16 residues. The V gene's germline CDR1 is SGHDN and CDR2 FVKESK.